The clone carrying this T cell receptor beta chain was counted a single time. How the authors handled the data: Reference gene primer amplification in the assay estimated nucleated cell counts. Method: immunoSEQ multiplex PCR; TCRdb's copy keeps in-frame clones and lacks some. V and J calls and clone size follow that table, whereas D and trimming were derived from the DNA. This sample has 250,000 to 350,000 clones; roughly 80% occur once, and the top ten carry more than 15%. The CDR3 covers 14 residues. Between the trimmed V and J ends, which lost 0 bases and 5 bases, there was a span of 8 bases. From germline, CDR1 is LGHNA and CDR2 YSLEER. Those enrolled in Seattle joined during active infection and were followed longitudinally afterward. The sample originates from a study of blood T cell repertoires in COVID-19. Whole-study context: Some COVID-19 samples were acute and others convalescent; all came from the United States, Italy and Spain.

Sequencing used peripheral blood. The source is a person between 65 and 79 years old with COVID-19, enrolled during active disease. The V call is TRBV4-3, the J call TRBJ2-1; no clear D gene. The CDR3 here is CASSQEVENNEQFF. In nucleotides, the CDR3 is TGCGCCAGCAGCCAAGAGGTCGAGAACAATGAGCAGTTCTTC.